The 12 T cell receptor beta chains below were found in one sample sequenced in a study of blood T cell repertoires in COVID-19. Profiled with immunoSEQ multiplex PCR; TCRdb holds only in-frame clones, not every one. The sample has more than 35,000 clones; about 88% are singletons. Sequencing used peripheral blood. These receptors were obtained from a man in his 70s with active COVID-19.

This clone appeared once. The V gene is TRBV5-1, the J gene TRBJ2-7; the D gene is possibly TRBD1 (5 bases). Germline-derived CDR1 and CDR2 are SGHRS and YFSETQ. CDR3 length: 12 amino acids. Deletions cut 2 bases from V and 6 bases from J, with 9 bases between. The CDR3 reads CASSLGDREQYF. The CDR3 nucleotides read TGCGCCAGCAGCTTAGGGGATCGCGAGCAGTACTTC.

The chain couples TRBV3-1 (or the pseudogene TRBV3-2) to TRBJ2-1; 14 bases line up with TRBD2. CDR3 length: 16 residues. Germline loops: CDR1 LGHDT, CDR2 YNNKEL (reference sequence). Trimming removed 5 bases from V and 8 bases from J; junction bases left unmatched: 8. The CDR3 region has the DNA TGTGCCAGCAGCTTTGCCGGGACTAGCGGGAGACATGAGCAGTTCTTC. It encodes CASSFAGTSGRHEQFF.

The rearrangement uses TRBV18 and TRBJ2-2; TRBD1 matches at 9 bases. CDR3 length: 15 amino acids. J was trimmed by 6 bases and V by 6 bases; bases with no gene match: 8. Germline CDR1 is KGHSH and CDR2 is LQKENI. In nucleotides, the CDR3 is TGTGCCAGCTCTCAGGACAGGGGTATCGCCGGGGAGCTGTTTTTT. This translates into CASSQDRGIAGELFF. Looking up the rest from reference TRBV18 and TRBJ2-2 gives the full variable domain: NAGVMQNPRHLVRRRGQEARLRCSPMKGHSHVYWYRQLPEEGLKFMVYLQKENIIDESGMPKERFSAEFPKEGPSILRIQQVVRGDSAAYFCASSQDRGIAGELFFGEGSRLTVL.

A remark on this clone: One junction end does not reproduce the germline sequence, and a read error may be involved. The CDR3 DNA reads TGTGCCAGCAGCTTCCCGCCTCCGGCCTTC. It is translated as CASSFPPPAF. The chain carries TRBV7-9 and TRBJ1-2; no clear D. CDR1 is SEHNR, CDR2 FQNEAQ, per germline (reference sequence). The CDR3 covers 10 residues.

This chain links TRBV15 with TRBJ1-4; D gene unclear. This CDR3 is 16 amino acids long. With 0 bases removed from V and 8 bases from J, the gap between germline ends came to 16 bases. Per the germline V gene, CDR1 is LNHNV and CDR2 is YYDKDF (reference sequence). In nucleotides, the CDR3 is TGTGCCACCAGCAGAGATAGGGCGGGGAGGCGAGAAAAACTGTTTTTT. As protein: CATSRDRAGRREKLFF.

The chain joins TRBV5-4 to TRBJ2-5; TRBD2 matches 8 bases. Trimming cost V 5 bases and J 5 bases; bases outside gene matches: 8. Germline V lookup: CDR1 SGHNT, CDR2 YYREEE (reference sequence). The CDR3 length is 14 residues. The CDR3 reads CASSSSGSRETQYF. The CDR3 DNA reads as TGTGCCAGCAGTTCTAGCGGGTCCCGGGAGACCCAGTACTTC.

This chain uses TRBV27 with TRBJ2-7, with 14 positions matching TRBD2. CDR1 is MNHEY and CDR2 is SMNVEV in the germline V gene (reference sequence). V trimming: 4 bases; J trimming: 3 bases; junction bases outside the gene matches: 14. The length of the CDR3 is 19 residues. The CDR3 nucleotides read TGTGCCAGCAGTTACCTCAGACTAGCGGGAGGGCCTCCCCTCTACGAGCAGTACTTC. Its translation: CASSYLRLAGGPPLYEQYF.

The chain couples TRBV2 to TRBJ1-4, with D uncertain. From germline, CDR1 is SNHLY and CDR2 FYNNEI. The CDR3 contains 11 residues. Trimming left V 8 bases short and J 3 bases short, with 4 bases between. The CDR3 nucleotides read TGTGCCAGCCGGGCTAATGAAAAACTGTTTTTT. Its protein is CASRANEKLFF.

This clone was counted a few times. This sequence joins TRBV15 and TRBJ2-1; 8 bases are shared with TRBD2. Germline V lookup: CDR1 LNHNV, CDR2 YYDKDF (reference sequence). After removal of 4 bases from V and 4 bases from J, the junction contained 6 bases not matched to a gene. CDR3 length: 15 residues. This CDR3 reads CATSKPGGGYNEQFF. In nucleotides, the CDR3 is TGTGCCACCAGCAAACCGGGGGGGGGATACAATGAGCAGTTCTTC.

V gene TRBV13 combines with J gene TRBJ2-1; TRBD2 matches at 7 bases. Germline assignment: CDR1 PRHDT and CDR2 FYEKMQ (reference sequence). The CDR3 has 17 amino acids. V gave up 2 bases and J gave up 0 bases; unmatched junction bases: 7. CDR3 sequence: CASSLSKAGSSYNEQFF. CDR3 coding DNA: TGTGCCAGCAGCTTAAGTAAAGCGGGAAGCTCCTACAATGAGCAGTTCTTC.

The rearrangement joins TRBV28 to TRBJ1-2, with 7 nucleotides matching TRBD1. CDR3 length equals 14 residues. Germline V gene lookup returns CDR1 MDHEN and CDR2 SYDVKM. After removal of 3 bases from V and 7 bases from J, the junction contained 8 bases not matched to a gene. DNA for the CDR3: TGTGCCAGCAGTTTGGAGGGGGCTCCCTTTGGCTACACCTTC. It is translated as CASSLEGAPFGYTF.

This chain joins TRBV4-2 and TRBJ1-2; TRBD1 matches at 7 bases. Per the germline V gene, CDR1 is LGHNA and CDR2 is YNFKEQ. V shed 4 bases, J shed 6 bases, and the junction held 5 bases outside the gene matches. This CDR3 region has 13 residues. The CDR3 nucleotides are TGTGCCAGCAGCCCGGAGACAGGGAATGGCTACACCTTC. It is translated as CASSPETGNGYTF.